The subject of this entry is one T cell receptor (beta chain). A multiplex PCR was run with 60 Vbeta primers and 13 Jbeta primers. Clones were sequenced by immunoSEQ multiplex PCR, and TCRdb holds only the in-frame ones, with some missing. Here the sample table reports under 200,000 clones. This sample is drawn from a study of cytomegalovirus exposure and HLA in healthy donors. The sequenced sample consisted of PBMCs. This receptor was obtained from a woman aged 18-35 years in good health and CMV-seropositive.

CDR3 sequence reads: CAWITGQNYGYTF. The CDR3 nucleotides are TGTGCCTGGATTACAGGGCAGAACTATGGCTACACCTTC. The chain uses TRBV30 and TRBJ1-2, with D perhaps TRBD1 (6 bases). Trimming shortened V by 4 bases and J by 2 bases, and 11 bases separated the two germline ends. Germline loops: CDR1 GTSNPN, CDR2 SVGIG (reference sequence). The CDR3 runs to 13 residues.